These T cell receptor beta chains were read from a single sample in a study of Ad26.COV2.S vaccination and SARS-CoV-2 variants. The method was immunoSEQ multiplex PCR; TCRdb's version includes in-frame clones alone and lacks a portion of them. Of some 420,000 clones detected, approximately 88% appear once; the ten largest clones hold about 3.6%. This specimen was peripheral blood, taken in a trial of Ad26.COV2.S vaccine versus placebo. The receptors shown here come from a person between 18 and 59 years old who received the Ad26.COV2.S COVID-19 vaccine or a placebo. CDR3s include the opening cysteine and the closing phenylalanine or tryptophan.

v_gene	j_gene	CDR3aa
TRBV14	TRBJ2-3	CASSRTGILSTDTQYF
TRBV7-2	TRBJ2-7	CASSLERGAYEQYF
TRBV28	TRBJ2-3	CASSLVVGQGFTDTQYF
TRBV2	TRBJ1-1	CASRGQAHPNTEAFF
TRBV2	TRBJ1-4	CASTWGAHEKLFF
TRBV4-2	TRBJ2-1	CASSQDPPTEQFF
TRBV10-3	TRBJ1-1	CAISESGYTEAFF
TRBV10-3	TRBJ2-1	CAITRTSGGAGNEQFF
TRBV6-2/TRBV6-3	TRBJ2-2	CASSYVLGDRGLGGELFF
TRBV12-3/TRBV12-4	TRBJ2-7	CASSFSHSYEQYF
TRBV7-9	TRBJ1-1	CASSLLQGRQPEAFF
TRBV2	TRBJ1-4	CASRQGSANEKLFF
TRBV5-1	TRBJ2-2	CASSLAGGSQGTGELFF
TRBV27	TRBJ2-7	CASSFTIRPLVAEQYF
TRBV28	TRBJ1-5	CASSQEYSNQPQHF
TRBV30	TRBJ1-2	CAWSVQDNYGYTF
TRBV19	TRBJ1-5	CAISSDGNQPQHF
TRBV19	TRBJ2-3	CASSPRGEADTQYF
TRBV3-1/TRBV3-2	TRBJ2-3	CASSQGLGTDTQYF
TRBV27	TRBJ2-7	CASSLGGQTYEQYF
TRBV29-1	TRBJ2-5	CSAGTGAEGTQYF
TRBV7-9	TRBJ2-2	CASSSGQGVRTGELFF
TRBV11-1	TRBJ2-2	CASSLDFQTGELFF
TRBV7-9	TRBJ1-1	CASSFISLDVGAFF
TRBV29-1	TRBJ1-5	CSVLGDSNQPQHF
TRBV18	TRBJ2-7	CASSPPGTGREQYF
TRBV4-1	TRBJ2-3	CASSQAHREADTQYF
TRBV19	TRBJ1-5	CASSTGGRSNQPQHF
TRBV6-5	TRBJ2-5	CASSYDGAQETQYF
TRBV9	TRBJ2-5	CASSVGLAGGDSETQYF
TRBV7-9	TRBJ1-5	CASSLDSLYSNQPQHF
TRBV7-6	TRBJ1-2	CASSLASGYGYTF
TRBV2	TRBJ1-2	CASRRDRSTYGYTF